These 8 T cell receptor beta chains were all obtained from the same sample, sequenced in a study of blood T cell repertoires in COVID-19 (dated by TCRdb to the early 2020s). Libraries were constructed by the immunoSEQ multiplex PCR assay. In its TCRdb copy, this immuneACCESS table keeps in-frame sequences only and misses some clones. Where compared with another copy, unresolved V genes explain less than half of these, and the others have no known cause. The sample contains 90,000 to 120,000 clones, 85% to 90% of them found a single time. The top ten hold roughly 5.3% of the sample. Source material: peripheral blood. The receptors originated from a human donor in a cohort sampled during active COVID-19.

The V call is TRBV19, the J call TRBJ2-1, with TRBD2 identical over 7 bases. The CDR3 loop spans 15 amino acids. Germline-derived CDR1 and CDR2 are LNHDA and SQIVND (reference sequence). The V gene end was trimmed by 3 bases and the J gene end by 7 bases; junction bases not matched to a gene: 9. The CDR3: CASSILAAKRNEQFF. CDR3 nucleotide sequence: TGTGCCAGTAGTATCCTAGCGGCGAAACGGAATGAGCAGTTCTTC.

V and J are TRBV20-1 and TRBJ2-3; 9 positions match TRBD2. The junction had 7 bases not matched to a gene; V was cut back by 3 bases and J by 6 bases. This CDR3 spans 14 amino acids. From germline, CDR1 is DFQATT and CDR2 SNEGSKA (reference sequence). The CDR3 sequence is CSASSGSLTDTQYF. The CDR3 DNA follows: TGCAGTGCTAGTAGCGGGAGCCTCACGGATACGCAGTATTTT.

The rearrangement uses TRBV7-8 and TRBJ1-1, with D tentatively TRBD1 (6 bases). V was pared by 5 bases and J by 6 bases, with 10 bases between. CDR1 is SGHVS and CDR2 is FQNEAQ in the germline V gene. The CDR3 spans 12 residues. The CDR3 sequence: CASSPNRAEAFF. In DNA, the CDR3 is TGTGCCAGCAGCCCGAACAGGGCTGAAGCTTTCTTT.

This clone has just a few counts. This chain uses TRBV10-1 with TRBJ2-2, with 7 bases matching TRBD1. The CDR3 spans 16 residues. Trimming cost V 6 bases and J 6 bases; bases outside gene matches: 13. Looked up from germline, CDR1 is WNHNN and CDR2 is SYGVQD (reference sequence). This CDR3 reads CASSGSTGFAAGELFF. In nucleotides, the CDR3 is TGCGCCAGCAGCGGCTCGACAGGGTTTGCGGCCGGGGAGCTGTTTTTT.

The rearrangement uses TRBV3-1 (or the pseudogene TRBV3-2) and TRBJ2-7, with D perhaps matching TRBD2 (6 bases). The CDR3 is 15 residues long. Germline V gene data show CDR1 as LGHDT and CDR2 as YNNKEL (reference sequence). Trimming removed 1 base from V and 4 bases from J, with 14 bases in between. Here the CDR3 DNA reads TGTGCCAGCAGCCAAGCCGGGGGACGACCTTACGAGCAGTACTTC. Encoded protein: CASSQAGGRPYEQYF.

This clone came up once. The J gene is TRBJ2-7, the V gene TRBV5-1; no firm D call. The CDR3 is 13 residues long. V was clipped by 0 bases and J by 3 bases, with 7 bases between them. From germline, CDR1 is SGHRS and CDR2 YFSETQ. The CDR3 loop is CASSLGQHYEQYF. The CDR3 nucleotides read TGCGCCAGCAGCTTGGGACAACACTACGAGCAGTACTTC.

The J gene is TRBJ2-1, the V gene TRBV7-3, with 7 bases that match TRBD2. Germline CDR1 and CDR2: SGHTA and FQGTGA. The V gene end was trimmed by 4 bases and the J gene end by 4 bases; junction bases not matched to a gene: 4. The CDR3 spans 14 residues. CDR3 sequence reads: CASSSSGKYNEQFF. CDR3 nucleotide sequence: TGTGCCAGCAGCTCGAGCGGGAAATACAATGAGCAGTTCTTC.

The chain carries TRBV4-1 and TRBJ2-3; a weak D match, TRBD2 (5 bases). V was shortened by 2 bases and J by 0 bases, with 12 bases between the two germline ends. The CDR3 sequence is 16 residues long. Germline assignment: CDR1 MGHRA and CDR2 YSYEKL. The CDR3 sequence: CASSQYPRESTDTQYF. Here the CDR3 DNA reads TGCGCCAGCAGCCAATACCCGAGGGAGAGCACAGATACGCAGTATTTT.